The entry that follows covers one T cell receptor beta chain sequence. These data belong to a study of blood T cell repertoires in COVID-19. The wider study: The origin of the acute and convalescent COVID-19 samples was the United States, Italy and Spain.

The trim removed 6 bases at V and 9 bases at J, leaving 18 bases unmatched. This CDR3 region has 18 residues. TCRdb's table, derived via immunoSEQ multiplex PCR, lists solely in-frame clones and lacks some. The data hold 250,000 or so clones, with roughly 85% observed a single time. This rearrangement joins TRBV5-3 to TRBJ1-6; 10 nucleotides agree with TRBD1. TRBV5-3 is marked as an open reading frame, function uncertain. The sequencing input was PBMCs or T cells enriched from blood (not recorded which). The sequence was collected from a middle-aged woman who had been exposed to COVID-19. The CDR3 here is CARTRQGAMVPRASPLHF. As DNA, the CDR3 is TGTGCCAGAACCCGACAGGGGGCGATGGTCCCAAGAGCTTCACCCCTCCACTTT.